Presented here are 5 T cell receptor beta chains from one specimen sequenced in a study of T cells in Graves' hyperthyroidism and ophthalmopathy. TCR beta CDR3 sequences were amplified from RNA transcripts. First-round RT-PCR of the TCR CDR3 relied on the HTBI primer set. TCRdb independently ran MiXCR on the multiplex PCR reads; one entry per CDR3 protein. The sample has about 580,000 distinct CDR3 sequences, approximately 13% seen once. What was sequenced was blood. These receptors were collected from a woman in her 30s with Graves' hyperthyroidism that later progressed to Graves' ophthalmopathy.

The V and J genes are TRBV7-9 and TRBJ2-7, with 12 nucleotides matching TRBD1. After removal of 7 bases from V and 2 bases from J, the junction contained 12 bases not matched to a gene. This CDR3 has 17 residues. Germline V lookup: CDR1 SEHNR, CDR2 FQNEAQ (reference sequence). CDR3 coding DNA: TGTGCCAGCACCGGGGACAGGGGGCGAGTAGTAACCTACGAGCAGTACTTC. As protein: CASTGDRGRVVTYEQYF.

This clonotype was counted a few times. The rearrangement links TRBV6-1 to TRBJ2-1, with 7 nucleotides matching TRBD1. The CDR3 is 11 amino acids. In germline, CDR1 is MNHNS, CDR2 SASEGT. CDR3 nucleotides: TGTTCGACAGGGATATACAATGAGCAGTTCTTC. As protein: CSTGIYNEQFF.

In this sample, this clonotype turned up many times. J is TRBJ2-2 and V is TRBV27; tentative D call: TRBD1 (6 bases). CDR1 and CDR2 (germline): MNHEY, SMNVEV (reference sequence). V was trimmed by 8 bases and J by 7 bases, leaving 23 bases between them. This CDR3 region has 16 residues. The chain's CDR3 is CASGNRPDSLNGELFF. For the CDR3, the DNA is TGTGCCAGCGGAAACCGGCCGGACAGTCTCAACGGGGAGCTGTTTTTT.

The chain is built from TRBV20-1 and TRBJ2-2, with TRBD2 as a possible D gene (6 bases). The germline V and J ends were trimmed by 6 bases and 1 base, with 6 bases remaining between them. Germline-derived CDR1 and CDR2 are DFQATT and SNEGSKA (reference sequence). This CDR3 is built from 12 residues. The CDR3 region has the DNA TGCAGTGCCGGGAGGAACACCGGGGAGCTGTTTTTT. It codes for CSAGRNTGELFF.

The table lists this clonotype with many counts. This chain joins TRBV2 and TRBJ2-7; D gene unclear. V gave up 0 bases and J gave up 3 bases, with 3 bases separating them. Germline values: CDR1 SNHLY, CDR2 FYNNEI. This CDR3 contains 12 residues. The CDR3 nucleotides are TGTGCCAGCAGTGAAGCGAACTACGAGCAGTACTTC. Amino acid sequence: CASSEANYEQYF.